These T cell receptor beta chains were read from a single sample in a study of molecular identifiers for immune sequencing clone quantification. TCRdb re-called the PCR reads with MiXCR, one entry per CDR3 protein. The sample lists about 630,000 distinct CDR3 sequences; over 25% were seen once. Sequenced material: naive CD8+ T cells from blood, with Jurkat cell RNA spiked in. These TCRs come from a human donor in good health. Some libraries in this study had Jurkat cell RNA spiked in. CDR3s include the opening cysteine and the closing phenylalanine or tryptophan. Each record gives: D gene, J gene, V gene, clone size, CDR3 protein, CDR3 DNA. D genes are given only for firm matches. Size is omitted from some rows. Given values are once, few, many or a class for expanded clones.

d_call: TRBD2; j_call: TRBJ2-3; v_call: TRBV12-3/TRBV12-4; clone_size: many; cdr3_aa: CAIRGTSGEQSTDTQYF; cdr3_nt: TGTGCTATTCGTGGGACTAGCGGGGAACAAAGCACAGATACGCAGTATTTT
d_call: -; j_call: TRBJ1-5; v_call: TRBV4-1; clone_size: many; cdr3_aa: CASSQGGLSNQPQHF; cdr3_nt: TGCGCCAGCAGCCAAGGAGGGCTGAGCAATCAGCCCCAGCATTTT
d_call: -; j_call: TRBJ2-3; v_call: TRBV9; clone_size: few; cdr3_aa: CASSGLEGGTDTQYF; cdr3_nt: TGTGCCAGCAGCGGACTCGAGGGGGGCACAGATACGCAGTATTTT
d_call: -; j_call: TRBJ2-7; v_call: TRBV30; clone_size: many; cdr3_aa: CAWSEGASSSYEQYF; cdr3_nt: TGTGCCTGGAGTGAGGGAGCCTCGAGCTCCTACGAGCAGTACTTC
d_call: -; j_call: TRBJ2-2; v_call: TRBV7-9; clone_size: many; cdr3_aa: CASSPTAPSKLFF; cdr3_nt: TGTGCCAGCAGCCCTACTGCCCCGTCGAAGCTGTTTTTT
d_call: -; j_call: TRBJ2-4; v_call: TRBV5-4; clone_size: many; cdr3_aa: CASSLAGHKNIQYF; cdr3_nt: TGTGCCAGCAGCTTGGCAGGACATAAAAACATTCAGTACTTC
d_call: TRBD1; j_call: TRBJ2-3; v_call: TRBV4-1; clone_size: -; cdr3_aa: CTSRPLGQGKADTQYF; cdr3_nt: TGCACCAGTCGCCCCCTGGGACAGGGGAAAGCAGATACGCAGTATTTT
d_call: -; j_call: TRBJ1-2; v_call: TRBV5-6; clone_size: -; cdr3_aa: CASSLVDSLYYGYTF; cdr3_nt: TGTGCCAGCAGCTTGGTGGACAGTCTATACTATGGCTACACCTTC
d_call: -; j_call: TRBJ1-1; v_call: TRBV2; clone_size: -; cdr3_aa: CASSEGGHAFF; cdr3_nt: TGTGCCAGCAGTGAAGGGGGGCACGCTTTCTTT
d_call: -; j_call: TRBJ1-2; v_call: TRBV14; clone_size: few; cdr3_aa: CASSQTRGYGYTF; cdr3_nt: TGTGCCAGCAGCCAAACGAGGGGCTATGGCTACACCTTC
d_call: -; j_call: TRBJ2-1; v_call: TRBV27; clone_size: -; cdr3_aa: CASGGITSYNEQFF; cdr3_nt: TGTGCCAGCGGTGGGATCACAAGCTACAATGAGCAGTTCTTC
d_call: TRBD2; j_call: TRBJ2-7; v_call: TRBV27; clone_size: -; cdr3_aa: CASRPGGAIWEQYF; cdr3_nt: TGTGCCAGCAGGCCCGGGGGGGCCATCTGGGAGCAGTACTTC
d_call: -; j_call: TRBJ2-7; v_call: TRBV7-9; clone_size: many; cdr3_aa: CASSLRHHEQYF; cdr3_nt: TGTGCCAGCAGCTTGCGACACCACGAGCAGTACTTC
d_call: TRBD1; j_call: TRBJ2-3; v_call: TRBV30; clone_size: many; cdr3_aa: CAWSVLGQGTDTQYF; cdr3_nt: TGTGCCTGGAGTGTACTAGGACAGGGCACAGATACGCAGTATTTT
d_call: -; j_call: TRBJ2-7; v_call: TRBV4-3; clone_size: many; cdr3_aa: CASSQDWGGAREQYF; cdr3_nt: TGCGCCAGCAGCCAAGATTGGGGGGGGGCGCGAGAGCAGTACTTC
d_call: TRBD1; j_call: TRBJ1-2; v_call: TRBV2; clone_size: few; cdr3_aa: CASSLQGAAMMVGGYTF; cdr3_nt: TGTGCCAGCAGCCTACAGGGGGCGGCAATGATGGTTGGGGGCTACACCTTC
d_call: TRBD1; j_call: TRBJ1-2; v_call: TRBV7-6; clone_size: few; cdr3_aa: CASSLTTGLDYGYTF; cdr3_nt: TGTGCCAGCAGCCTAACGACAGGGTTAGACTATGGCTACACCTTC
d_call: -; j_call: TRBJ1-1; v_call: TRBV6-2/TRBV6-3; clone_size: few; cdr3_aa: CASSYVRGIGSRNTEAFF; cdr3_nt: TGTGCCAGCAGTTACGTCAGGGGAATTGGTAGTCGGAACACTGAAGCTTTCTTT
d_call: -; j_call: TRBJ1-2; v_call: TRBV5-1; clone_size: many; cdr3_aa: CASSLEQNYGYTF; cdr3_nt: TGCGCCAGCAGCTTGGAACAGAACTATGGCTACACCTTC
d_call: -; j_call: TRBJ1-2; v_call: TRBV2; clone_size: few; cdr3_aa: CASSENTGINYGYTF; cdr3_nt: TGTGCCAGCAGTGAAAACACAGGGATTAACTATGGCTACACCTTC
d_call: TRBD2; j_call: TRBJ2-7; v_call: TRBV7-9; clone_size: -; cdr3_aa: CASSPGVAGPHEQYF; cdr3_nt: TGTGCCAGCAGCCCCGGAGTAGCGGGTCCCCACGAGCAGTACTTC
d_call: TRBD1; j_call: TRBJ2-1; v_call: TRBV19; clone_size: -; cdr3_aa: CASSIGQGVTNEQFF; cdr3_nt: TGTGCCAGTAGTATAGGACAGGGGGTTACGAATGAGCAGTTCTTC
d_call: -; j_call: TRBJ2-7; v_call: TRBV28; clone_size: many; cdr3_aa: CASTLAHEQYF; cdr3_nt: TGTGCCAGCACCCTCGCCCACGAGCAGTACTTC
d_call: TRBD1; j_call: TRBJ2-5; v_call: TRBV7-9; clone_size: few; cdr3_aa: CANSPTGEKETQYF; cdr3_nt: TGTGCCAACAGCCCGACAGGGGAGAAAGAGACCCAGTACTTC
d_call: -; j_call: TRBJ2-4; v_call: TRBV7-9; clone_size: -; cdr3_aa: CASSSMGHQAKNIQYF; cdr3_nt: TGTGCCAGCAGCTCGATGGGACACCAAGCCAAAAACATTCAGTACTTC
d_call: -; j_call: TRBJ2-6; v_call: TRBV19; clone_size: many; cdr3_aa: CASSVISGANVLTF; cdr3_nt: TGTGCCAGTAGTGTGATATCTGGGGCCAACGTCCTGACTTTC
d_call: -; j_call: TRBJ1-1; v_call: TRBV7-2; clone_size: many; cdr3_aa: CADPTRAVTTEAFF; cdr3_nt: TGTGCCGACCCAACCAGGGCGGTTACCACTGAAGCTTTCTTT
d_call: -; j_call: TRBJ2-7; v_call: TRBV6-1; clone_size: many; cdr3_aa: CASSEEQYF; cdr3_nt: TGTGCCAGCAGTGAAGAGCAGTACTTC
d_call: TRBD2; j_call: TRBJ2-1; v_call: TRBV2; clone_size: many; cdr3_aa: CASSGGLANEQFF; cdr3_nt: TGTGCCAGCAGTGGGGGACTAGCCAATGAGCAGTTCTTC
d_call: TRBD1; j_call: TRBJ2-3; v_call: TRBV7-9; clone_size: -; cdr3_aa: CASGPRDRGTDTQYF; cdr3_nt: TGTGCCAGCGGGCCCCGGGACAGGGGAACAGATACGCAGTATTTT
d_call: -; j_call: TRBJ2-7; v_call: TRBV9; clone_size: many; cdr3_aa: CASSVGESYEQYF; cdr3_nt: TGTGCCAGCAGCGTAGGTGAATCCTACGAGCAGTACTTC
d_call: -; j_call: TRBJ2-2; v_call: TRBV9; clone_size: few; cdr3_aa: CASSDIRDTGELFF; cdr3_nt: TGTGCCAGCAGCGATATCAGGGACACCGGGGAGCTGTTTTTT
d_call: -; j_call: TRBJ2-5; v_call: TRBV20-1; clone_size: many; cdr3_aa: CSARDTEAETQYF; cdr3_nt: TGCAGTGCTAGAGATACGGAAGCAGAGACCCAGTACTTC
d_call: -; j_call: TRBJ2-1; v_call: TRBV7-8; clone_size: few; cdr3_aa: CASSPLGVAALYEQFF; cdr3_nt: TGTGCCAGCAGCCCCCTGGGAGTAGCCGCGTTATATGAGCAGTTCTTC
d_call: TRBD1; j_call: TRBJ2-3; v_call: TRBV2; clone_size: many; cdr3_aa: CARTNGGTGPTDTQYF; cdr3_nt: TGTGCCAGAACGAACGGGGGGACAGGGCCTACAGATACGCAGTATTTT
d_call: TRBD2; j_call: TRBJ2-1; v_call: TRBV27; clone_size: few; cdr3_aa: CASSPTLVSGMNNEQFF; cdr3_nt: TGTGCCAGCAGTCCAACCCTTGTTAGCGGGATGAACAATGAGCAGTTCTTC
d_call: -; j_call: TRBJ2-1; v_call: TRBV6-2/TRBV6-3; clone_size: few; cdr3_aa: CASTPPGLSNNEQFF; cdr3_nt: TGTGCCAGCACCCCGCCGGGACTCTCGAACAATGAGCAGTTCTTC
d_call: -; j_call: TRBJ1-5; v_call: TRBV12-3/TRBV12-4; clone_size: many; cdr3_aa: CASSNGAFSNQPQHF; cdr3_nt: TGTGCCAGCAGCAACGGGGCCTTTAGCAATCAGCCCCAGCATTTT
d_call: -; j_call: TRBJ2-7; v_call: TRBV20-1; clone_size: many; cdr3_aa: CSASRPESYEQYF; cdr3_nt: TGCAGTGCTTCTAGACCGGAGAGCTACGAGCAGTACTTC
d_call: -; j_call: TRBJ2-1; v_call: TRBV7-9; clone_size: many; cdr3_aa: CASSLADGPTYNEQFF; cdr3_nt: TGTGCCAGCAGCTTAGCAGACGGGCCCACCTACAATGAGCAGTTCTTC
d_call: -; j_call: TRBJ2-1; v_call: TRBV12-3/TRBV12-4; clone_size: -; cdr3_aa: CASSIPGHYNEQFF; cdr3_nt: TGTGCCAGCAGTATACCGGGCCACTACAATGAGCAGTTCTTC
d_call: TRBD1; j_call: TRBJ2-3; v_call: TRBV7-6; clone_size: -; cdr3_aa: CAGGGGQGLDAQCF; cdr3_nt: TGTGCCGGCGGCGGGGGACAGGGGCTCGATGCGCAGTGTTTT
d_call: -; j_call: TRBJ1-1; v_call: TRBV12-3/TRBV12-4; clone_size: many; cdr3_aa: CASSFGADEAFF; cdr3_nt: TGTGCCAGCAGTTTCGGGGCGGACGAAGCTTTCTTT
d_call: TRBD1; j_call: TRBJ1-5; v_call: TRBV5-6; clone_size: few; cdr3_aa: CASSHVALGTEYSNQPQHF; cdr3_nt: TGTGCCAGCAGCCACGTCGCCCTCGGGACAGAATATAGCAATCAGCCCCAGCATTTT
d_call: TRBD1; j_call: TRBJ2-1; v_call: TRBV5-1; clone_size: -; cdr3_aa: CASTPIPGGSDNEQFF; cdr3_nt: TGCGCCAGCACCCCGATCCCAGGGGGCTCGGATAATGAGCAGTTCTTC